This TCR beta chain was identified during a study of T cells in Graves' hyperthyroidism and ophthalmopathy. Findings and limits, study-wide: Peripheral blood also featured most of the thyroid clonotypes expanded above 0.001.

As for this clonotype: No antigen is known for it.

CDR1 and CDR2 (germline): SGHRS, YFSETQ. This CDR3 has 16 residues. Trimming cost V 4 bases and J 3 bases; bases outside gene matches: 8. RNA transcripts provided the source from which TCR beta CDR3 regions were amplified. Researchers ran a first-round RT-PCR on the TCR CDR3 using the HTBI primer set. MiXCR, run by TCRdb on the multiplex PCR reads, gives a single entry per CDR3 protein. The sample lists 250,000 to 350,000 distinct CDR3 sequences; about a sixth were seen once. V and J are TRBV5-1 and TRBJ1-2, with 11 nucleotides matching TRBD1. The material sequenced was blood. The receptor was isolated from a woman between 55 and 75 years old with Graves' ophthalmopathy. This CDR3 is CASSTGQGAVYYGYTF. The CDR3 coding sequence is TGCGCCAGCAGCACCGGACAGGGGGCTGTGTACTATGGCTACACCTTC.